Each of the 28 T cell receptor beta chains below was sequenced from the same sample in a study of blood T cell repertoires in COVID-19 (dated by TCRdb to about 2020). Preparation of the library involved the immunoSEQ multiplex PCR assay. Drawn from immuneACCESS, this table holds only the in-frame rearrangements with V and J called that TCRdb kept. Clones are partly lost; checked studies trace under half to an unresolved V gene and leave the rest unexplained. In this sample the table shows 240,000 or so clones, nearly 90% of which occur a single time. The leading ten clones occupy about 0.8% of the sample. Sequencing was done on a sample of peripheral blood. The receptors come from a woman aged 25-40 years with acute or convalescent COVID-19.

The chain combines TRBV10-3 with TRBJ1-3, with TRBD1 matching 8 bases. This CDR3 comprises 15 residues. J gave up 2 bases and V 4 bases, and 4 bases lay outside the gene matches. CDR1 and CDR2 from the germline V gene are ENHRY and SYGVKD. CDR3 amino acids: CAISAPDRAGNTIYF. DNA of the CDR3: TGTGCCATCAGTGCGCCGGACAGGGCTGGAAACACCATATATTTT.

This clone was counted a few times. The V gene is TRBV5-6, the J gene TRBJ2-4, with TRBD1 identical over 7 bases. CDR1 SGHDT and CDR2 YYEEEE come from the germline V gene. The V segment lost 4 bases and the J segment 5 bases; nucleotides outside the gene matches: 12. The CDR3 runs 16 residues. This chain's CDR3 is CASSHGQAPSQNIQYF. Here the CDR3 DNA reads TGTGCCAGCAGCCATGGACAGGCCCCTAGCCAAAACATTCAGTACTTC. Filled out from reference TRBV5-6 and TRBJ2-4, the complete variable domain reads DAGVTQSPTHLIKTRGQQVTLRCSPKSGHDTVSWYQQALGQGPQFIFQYYEEEERQRGNFPDRFSGHQFPNYSSELNVNALLLGDSALYLCASSHGQAPSQNIQYFGAGTRLSVL.

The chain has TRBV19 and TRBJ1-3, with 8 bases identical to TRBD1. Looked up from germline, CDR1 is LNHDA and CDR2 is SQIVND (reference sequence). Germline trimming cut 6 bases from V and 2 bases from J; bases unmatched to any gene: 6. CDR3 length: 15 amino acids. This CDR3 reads CASRWTGTTGNTIYF. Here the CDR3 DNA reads TGTGCCAGTAGATGGACAGGGACAACTGGAAACACCATATATTTT.

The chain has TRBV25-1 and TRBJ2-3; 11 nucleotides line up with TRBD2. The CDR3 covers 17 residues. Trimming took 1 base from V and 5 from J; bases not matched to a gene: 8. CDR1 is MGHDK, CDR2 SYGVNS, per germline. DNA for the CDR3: TGTGCCAGCAGTGAATTTGGTAGCGGGAGGGCCCAAGATACGCAGTATTTT. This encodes CASSEFGSGRAQDTQYF.

The CDR3 protein is CASSPDLSGREGTQYF. The CDR3 bases are TGTGCCAGCAGCCCCGACTTAAGCGGGAGAGAGGGTACGCAGTATTTT. V usage is TRBV7-2 and J usage is TRBJ2-3; 8 bases fit TRBD2. The germline V gene encodes CDR1 SGHTA and CDR2 FQGNSA. V was pared by 5 bases and J by 8 bases, with 15 bases of the junction left unmatched. This CDR3 comprises 16 residues.

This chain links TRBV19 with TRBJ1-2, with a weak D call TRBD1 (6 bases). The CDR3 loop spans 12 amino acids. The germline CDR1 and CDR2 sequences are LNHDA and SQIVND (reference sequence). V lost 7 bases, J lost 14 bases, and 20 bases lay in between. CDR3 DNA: TGTGCCAGTAACAGTCCGGGCAGGGGTCGAACCTTC. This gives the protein CASNSPGRGRTF.

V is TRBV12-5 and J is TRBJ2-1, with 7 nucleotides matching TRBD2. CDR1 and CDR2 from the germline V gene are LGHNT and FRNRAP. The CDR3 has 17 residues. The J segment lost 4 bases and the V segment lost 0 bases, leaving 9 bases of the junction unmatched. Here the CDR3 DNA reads TGTGCTAGTGGTTTGGTACGGTCTAGCGGATCTTACAATGAGCAGTTCTTC. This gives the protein CASGLVRSSGSYNEQFF.

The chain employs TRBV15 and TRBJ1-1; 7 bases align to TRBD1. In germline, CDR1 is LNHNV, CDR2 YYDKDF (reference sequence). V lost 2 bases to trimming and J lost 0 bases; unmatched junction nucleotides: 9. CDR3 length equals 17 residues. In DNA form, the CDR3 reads TGTGCCACCAGCAGACAGGGGGGCAATGGGATGAACACTGAAGCTTTCTTT. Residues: CATSRQGGNGMNTEAFF. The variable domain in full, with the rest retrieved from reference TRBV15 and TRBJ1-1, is DAMVIQNPRYQVTQFGKPVTLSCSQTLNHNVMYWYQQKSSQAPKLLFHYYDKDFNNEADTPDNFQSRRPNTSFCFLDIRSPGLGDTAMYLCATSRQGGNGMNTEAFFGQGTRLTVV.

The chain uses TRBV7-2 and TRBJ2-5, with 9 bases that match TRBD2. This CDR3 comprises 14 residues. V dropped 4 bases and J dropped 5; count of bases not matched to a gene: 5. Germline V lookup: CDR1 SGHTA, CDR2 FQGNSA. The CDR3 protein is CASSSREGRETQYF. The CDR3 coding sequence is TGTGCCAGCAGCTCGCGGGAGGGGAGGGAGACCCAGTACTTC.

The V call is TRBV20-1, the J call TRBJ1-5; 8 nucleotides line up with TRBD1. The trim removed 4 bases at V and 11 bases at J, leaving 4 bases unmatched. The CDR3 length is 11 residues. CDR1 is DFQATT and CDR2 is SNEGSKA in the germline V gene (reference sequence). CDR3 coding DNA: TGCAGTGCTACGGACAGGGTAGCCCAGCATTTT. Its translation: CSATDRVAQHF.

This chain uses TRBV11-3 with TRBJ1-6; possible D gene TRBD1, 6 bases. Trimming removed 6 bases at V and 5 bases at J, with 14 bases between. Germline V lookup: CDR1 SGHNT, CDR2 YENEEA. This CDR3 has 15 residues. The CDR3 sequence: CASSKTRGDNSPLHF. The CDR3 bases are TGTGCCAGCAGTAAAACCAGGGGCGATAATTCACCCCTCCACTTT.

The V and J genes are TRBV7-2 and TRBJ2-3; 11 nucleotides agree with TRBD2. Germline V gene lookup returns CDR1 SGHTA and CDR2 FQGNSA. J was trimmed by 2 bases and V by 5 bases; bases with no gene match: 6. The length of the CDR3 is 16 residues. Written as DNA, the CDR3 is TGTGCCAGCAGCCTGACTAGCGGGACGGCCACAGATACGCAGTATTTT. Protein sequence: CASSLTSGTATDTQYF.

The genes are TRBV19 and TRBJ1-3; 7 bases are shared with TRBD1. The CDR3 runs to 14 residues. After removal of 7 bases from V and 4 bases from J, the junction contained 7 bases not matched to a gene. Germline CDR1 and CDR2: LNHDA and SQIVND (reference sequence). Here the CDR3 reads CASIPTGLGNTIYF. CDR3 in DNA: TGTGCCAGTATCCCGACAGGGTTGGGAAACACCATATATTTT. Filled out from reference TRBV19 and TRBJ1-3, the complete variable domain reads DGGITQSPKYLFRKEGQNVTLSCEQNLNHDAMYWYRQDPGQGLRLIYYSQIVNDFQKGDIAEGYSVSREKKESFPLTVTSAQKNPTAFYLCASIPTGLGNTIYFGEGSWLTVV.

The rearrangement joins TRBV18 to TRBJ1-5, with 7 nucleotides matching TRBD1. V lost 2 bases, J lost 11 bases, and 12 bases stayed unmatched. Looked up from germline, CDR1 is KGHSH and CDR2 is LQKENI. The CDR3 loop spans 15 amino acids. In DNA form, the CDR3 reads TGTGCCAGCTCACCATTCCGGGACTTCCAGGGGGCCCAGCATTTT. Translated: CASSPFRDFQGAQHF.

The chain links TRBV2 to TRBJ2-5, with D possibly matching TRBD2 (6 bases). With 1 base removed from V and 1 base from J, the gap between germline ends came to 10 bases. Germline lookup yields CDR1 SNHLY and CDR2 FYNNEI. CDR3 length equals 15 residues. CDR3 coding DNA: TGTGCCAGCAGTGAAGAGACTAGTAGCCAAGAGACCCAGTACTTC. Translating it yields CASSEETSSQETQYF. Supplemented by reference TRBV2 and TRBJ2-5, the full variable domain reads EPEVTQTPSHQVTQMGQEVILRCVPISNHLYFYWYRQILGQKVEFLVSFYNNEISEKSEIFDDQFSVERPDGSNFTLKIRSTKLEDSAMYFCASSEETSSQETQYFGPGTRLLVL.

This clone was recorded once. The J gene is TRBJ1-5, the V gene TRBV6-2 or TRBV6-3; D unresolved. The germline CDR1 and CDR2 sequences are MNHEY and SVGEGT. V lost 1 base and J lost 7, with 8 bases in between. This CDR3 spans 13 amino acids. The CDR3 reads CASSYLRGQPQHF. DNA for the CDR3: TGTGCCAGCAGTTACTTGCGGGGACAGCCCCAGCATTTT.

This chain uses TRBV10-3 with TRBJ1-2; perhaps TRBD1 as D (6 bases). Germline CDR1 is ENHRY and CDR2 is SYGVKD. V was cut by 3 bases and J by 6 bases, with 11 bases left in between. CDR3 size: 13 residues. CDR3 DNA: TGTGCCATCAGTGAAAATAAGGGGGATGGCTACACCTTC. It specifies CAISENKGDGYTF.

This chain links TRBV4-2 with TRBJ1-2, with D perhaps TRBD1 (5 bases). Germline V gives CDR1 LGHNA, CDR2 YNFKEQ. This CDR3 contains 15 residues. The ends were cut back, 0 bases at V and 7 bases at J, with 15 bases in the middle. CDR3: CASSQERVGRGGYTF. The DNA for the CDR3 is TGTGCCAGCAGCCAAGAACGGGTGGGGCGGGGTGGCTACACCTTC.

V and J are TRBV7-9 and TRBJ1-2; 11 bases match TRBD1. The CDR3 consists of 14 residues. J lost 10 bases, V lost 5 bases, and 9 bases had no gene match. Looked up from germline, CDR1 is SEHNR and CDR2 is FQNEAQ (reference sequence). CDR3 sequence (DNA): TGTGCCAGCAGCCTCCGGGACAGGGGGATGGACTACACCTTC. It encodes CASSLRDRGMDYTF.

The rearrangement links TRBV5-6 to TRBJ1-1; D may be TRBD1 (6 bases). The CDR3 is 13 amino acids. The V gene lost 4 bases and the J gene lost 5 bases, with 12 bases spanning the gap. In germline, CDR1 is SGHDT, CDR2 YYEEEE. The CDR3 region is CASSLTGTTEAFF. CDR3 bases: TGTGCCAGCAGCCTGACTGGGACAACTGAAGCTTTCTTT.

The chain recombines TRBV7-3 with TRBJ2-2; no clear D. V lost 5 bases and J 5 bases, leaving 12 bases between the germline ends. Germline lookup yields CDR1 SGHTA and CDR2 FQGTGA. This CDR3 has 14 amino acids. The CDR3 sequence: CASSLLRQTGELFF. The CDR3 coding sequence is TGTGCCAGCAGCCTATTACGACAAACCGGGGAGCTGTTTTTT.

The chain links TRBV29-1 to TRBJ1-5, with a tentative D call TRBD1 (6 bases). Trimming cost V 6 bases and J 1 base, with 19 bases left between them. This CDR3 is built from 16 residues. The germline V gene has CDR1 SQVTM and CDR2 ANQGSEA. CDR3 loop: CSVSAGGGGSNQPQHF. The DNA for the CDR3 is TGCAGCGTCTCTGCGGGGGGCGGTGGAAGCAATCAGCCCCAGCATTTT.

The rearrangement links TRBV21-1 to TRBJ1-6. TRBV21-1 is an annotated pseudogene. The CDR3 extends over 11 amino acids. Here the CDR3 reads CASTGGSPLHF. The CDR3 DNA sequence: TGTGCCAGCACTGGAGGCTCACCCCTCCACTTT.

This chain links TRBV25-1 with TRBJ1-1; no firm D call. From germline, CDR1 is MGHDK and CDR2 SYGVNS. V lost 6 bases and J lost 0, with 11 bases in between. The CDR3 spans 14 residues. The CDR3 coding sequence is TGTGCCAGCAGGGGCTACGGGGTGAACACTGAAGCTTTCTTT. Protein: CASRGYGVNTEAFF. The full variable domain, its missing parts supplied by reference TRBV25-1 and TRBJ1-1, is EADIYQTPRYLVIGTGKKITLECSQTMGHDKMYWYQQDPGMELHLIHYSYGVNSTEKGDLSSESTVSRIRTEHFPLTLESARPSHTSQYLCASRGYGVNTEAFFGQGTRLTVV.

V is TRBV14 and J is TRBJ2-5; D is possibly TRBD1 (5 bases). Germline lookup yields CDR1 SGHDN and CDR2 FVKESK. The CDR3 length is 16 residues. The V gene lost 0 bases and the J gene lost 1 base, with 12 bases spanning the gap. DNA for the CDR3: TGTGCCAGCAGCCAAGATCCAGGGCGGTTCCAAGAGACCCAGTACTTC. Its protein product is CASSQDPGRFQETQYF. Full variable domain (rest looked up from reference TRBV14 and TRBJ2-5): EAGVTQFPSHSVIEKGQTVTLRCDPISGHDNLYWYRRVMGKEIKFLLHFVKESKQDESGMPNNRFLAERTGGTYSTLKVQPAELEDSGVYFCASSQDPGRFQETQYFGPGTRLLVL.

CDR3 nucleotide sequence: TGCACCAGCAGCCAAGCCCCAGAGGAAAAGTCCTACAATGAGCAGTTCTTC. Protein sequence: CTSSQAPEEKSYNEQFF. The genes are TRBV1 and TRBJ2-1; the D segment call TRBD2 is taken from the table without a DNA check. TRBV1 is a listed pseudogene. The CDR3 runs to 17 residues.

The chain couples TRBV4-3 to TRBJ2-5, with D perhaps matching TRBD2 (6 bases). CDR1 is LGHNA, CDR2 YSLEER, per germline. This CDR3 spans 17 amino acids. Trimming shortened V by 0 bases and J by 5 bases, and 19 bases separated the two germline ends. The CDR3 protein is CASSQETGLGSGETQYF. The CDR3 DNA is TGCGCCAGCAGCCAAGAGACTGGTCTGGGGAGCGGGGAGACCCAGTACTTC.

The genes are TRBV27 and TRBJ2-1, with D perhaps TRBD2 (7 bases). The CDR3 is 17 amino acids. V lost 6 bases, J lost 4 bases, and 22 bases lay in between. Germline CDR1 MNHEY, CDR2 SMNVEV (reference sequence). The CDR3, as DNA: TGTGCCAGCAGATATACGGGTCAGGGGAGGGGTTACAATGAGCAGTTCTTC. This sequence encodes CASRYTGQGRGYNEQFF.